Presented here are 26 T cell receptor beta chains from one specimen sequenced in a study of T-cell memory formation after mild COVID-19. Using its own MiXCR run on the 5' RACE reads, TCRdb lists one record per CDR3 protein. The sample lists roughly 510,000 distinct CDR3 sequences, roughly 17% occurring once. Sequences were obtained from PBMCs or a T cell subset sorted from them (not recorded which). The receptors were gathered from an adult woman who had mild COVID-19 (a few samples of this study predate the infection). Cell type and time point are not known.

CDR3 bases: TGTGCCAGCAGCGGGGACAGGGGGAAGATGAACACTGAAGCTTTCTTT. It codes for CASSGDRGKMNTEAFF. J is TRBJ1-1 and V is TRBV9, with 11 bases identical to TRBD1. V shed 3 bases and J 0 bases; nucleotides not matched to a gene: 4. The CDR3 is 16 amino acids. Germline assignment: CDR1 SGDLS and CDR2 YYNGEE.

This clonotype was detected only a few times. The genes are TRBV5-4 and TRBJ2-5; 8 bases agree with TRBD1. The CDR3 covers 13 residues. Germline assignment: CDR1 SGHNT and CDR2 YYREEE (reference sequence). The V segment lost 4 bases and the J segment 3 bases; nucleotides outside the gene matches: 2. The CDR3 loop is CASSMTGEETQYF. For the CDR3, the DNA is TGTGCCAGCAGCATGACAGGGGAAGAGACCCAGTACTTC.

This clonotype was counted at least ten times. The V gene is TRBV6-2 or TRBV6-3, the J gene TRBJ2-6; no firm D call. V was clipped by 0 bases and J by 3 bases, with 0 bases between them. Germline V gene sequence: CDR1 MNHEY, CDR2 SVGEGT. This CDR3 has 13 residues. The CDR3 DNA sequence: TGTGCCAGCAGTTACTCTGGGGCCAACGTCCTGACTTTC. Amino acid sequence: CASSYSGANVLTF.

This clonotype came up once. The J gene is TRBJ2-7, the V gene TRBV5-6, with a tentative D call TRBD2 (5 bases). The germline CDR1 and CDR2 sequences are SGHDT and YYEEEE. Between the trimmed V and J ends, which lost 2 bases and 3 bases, there was a span of 12 bases. This CDR3 contains 14 residues. CDR3: CASSFLEAYYEQYF. For the CDR3, the DNA is TGTGCCAGCAGCTTCCTGGAGGCTTACTACGAGCAGTACTTC.

With regard to this clonotype: Since no conserved phenylalanine or tryptophan closes the CDR3, a read error is the likely cause. V usage is TRBV20-1 and J usage is TRBJ2-7; 7 positions agree with TRBD1. Looked up from germline, CDR1 is DFQATT and CDR2 is SNEGSKA (reference sequence). The CDR3 consists of 12 residues. The CDR3 here is CQPGQRTSEQYL. CDR3 coding DNA: TGCCAACCGGGACAGCGAACATCCGAGCAGTACTTA.

CDR3 residues: CASSVDHFRTDLSYEQYF. The CDR3 DNA is TGTGCCAGCAGCGTAGACCACTTCCGGACAGACCTTAGCTACGAGCAGTACTTC. The chain is built from TRBV9 and TRBJ2-7, with D possibly TRBD1 on 6 matching bases. Germline-derived CDR1 and CDR2 are SGDLS and YYNGEE. The CDR3 contains 18 residues. Trimming removed 0 bases from V and 3 bases from J, with 22 bases in between. The full variable domain, with the rest looked up from reference TRBV9 and TRBJ2-7, is DSGVTQTPKHLITATGQRVTLRCSPRSGDLSVYWYQQSLDQGLQFLIQYYNGEERAKGNILERFSAQQFPDLHSELNLSSLELGDSALYFCASSVDHFRTDLSYEQYFGPGTRLTVT.

The chain recombines TRBV4-3 with TRBJ2-1; TRBD2 matches at 13 bases. Germline CDR1 is LGHNA and CDR2 is YSLEER. The CDR3 is 16 amino acids. The J segment lost 7 bases and the V segment lost 0 bases, leaving 3 bases of the junction unmatched. CDR3 DNA sequence: TGCGCCAGCAGCCAAGAGGGACTAGCGGGACCAAATGAGCAGTTCTTC. It is translated as CASSQEGLAGPNEQFF.

In this sample, this clonotype turned up a few times. This rearrangement joins TRBV3-1 to TRBJ2-6, with D possibly being TRBD1 (5 bases). Germline CDR1 reads LGHDT; CDR2 reads YNNKEL (reference sequence). The CDR3 covers 15 residues. The V and J ends lost 1 base and 2 bases respectively, with 6 bases between them. Here the CDR3 reads CASSQGRAGANVLTF. CDR3 bases: TGTGCCAGCAGCCAAGGCAGGGCTGGGGCCAACGTCCTGACTTTC.

This clonotype was observed at least ten times. The genes are TRBV19 and TRBJ2-1; 10 nucleotides match TRBD2. CDR3 length: 14 residues. The V and J ends lost 6 bases and 2 bases, in that order; junction bases with no gene match: 1. The V gene's germline CDR1 is LNHDA and CDR2 SQIVND (reference sequence). CDR3 residues: CASSGTSAYNEQFF. CDR3 DNA: TGTGCCAGTAGCGGGACTAGCGCCTACAATGAGCAGTTCTTC.

V and J are TRBV19 and TRBJ2-1, with D unclear. CDR1 and CDR2 from the germline V gene are LNHDA and SQIVND (reference sequence). The V end lost 5 bases, the J end lost 5 bases, and 13 bases lay between the germline ends. The CDR3 contains 14 residues. The CDR3 protein is CASSPFTPDNEQFF. The CDR3 coding sequence is TGTGCCAGTAGTCCATTCACGCCTGACAATGAGCAGTTCTTC. The entire variable domain, with the rest obtained from reference TRBV19 and TRBJ2-1, is as follows: DGGITQSPKYLFRKEGQNVTLSCEQNLNHDAMYWYRQDPGQGLRLIYYSQIVNDFQKGDIAEGYSVSREKKESFPLTVTSAQKNPTAFYLCASSPFTPDNEQFFGPGTRLTVL.

V gene TRBV11-1 combines with J gene TRBJ2-5, with D uncertain. The V end lost 4 bases, the J end lost 5 bases, and 8 bases lay between the germline ends. The length of the CDR3 is 12 residues. CDR1 SGHAT and CDR2 FQDESV come from the germline V gene (reference sequence). The CDR3 loop is CASSSTMETQYF. CDR3 coding DNA: TGTGCCAGCAGCTCAACGATGGAGACCCAGTACTTC.

This sequence joins TRBV2 and TRBJ1-5; D is uncertain. Trimming removed 4 bases from V and 1 base from J, with 8 bases in between. The CDR3 covers 14 residues. The germline CDR1 and CDR2 sequences are SNHLY and FYNNEI. The CDR3 DNA is TGTGCCAGCAGTGCAGGAGCCAGCAATCAGCCCCAGCATTTT. This encodes CASSAGASNQPQHF. The variable domain in full, with the rest retrieved from reference TRBV2 and TRBJ1-5, is EPEVTQTPSHQVTQMGQEVILRCVPISNHLYFYWYRQILGQKVEFLVSFYNNEISEKSEIFDDQFSVERPDGSNFTLKIRSTKLEDSAMYFCASSAGASNQPQHFGDGTRLSIL.

This clonotype turned up a few times. The gene calls are TRBV20-1 and TRBJ1-1; possibly TRBD1 for D (5 bases). Germline CDR1 DFQATT, CDR2 SNEGSKA (reference sequence). Trimming took off 6 bases at V and 7 bases at J, with 15 bases between the two ends. This CDR3 spans 12 amino acids. The CDR3 DNA reads as TGCAGTGCACCCAGACAGTACTTTGAAGCTTTCTTT. Its protein is CSAPRQYFEAFF.

The chain is built from TRBV29-1 and TRBJ1-1, with D perhaps matching TRBD1 (6 bases). The CDR3 runs to 14 residues. Germline loops: CDR1 SQVTM, CDR2 ANQGSEA. Trimming cost V 2 bases and J 10 bases, with 20 bases left between them. CDR3 nucleotide sequence: TGCAGCGTTGAAAAAAGAGGGGGGACTGCTGTAGCTTTCTTT. Encoded protein: CSVEKRGGTAVAFF.

The chain links TRBV7-9 to TRBJ1-4; 7 bases match TRBD1. From germline, CDR1 is SEHNR and CDR2 FQNEAQ (reference sequence). The CDR3 runs to 11 residues. V dropped 10 bases and J dropped 8; count of bases not matched to a gene: 4. The CDR3 DNA is TGTGCCAACCCGGACAGGGAAAAACTGTTTTTT. This translates into CANPDREKLFF.

This chain uses TRBV7-3 with TRBJ1-1; TRBD1 is a possible D gene (5 bases). Germline loops: CDR1 SGHTA, CDR2 FQGTGA. This CDR3 spans 14 amino acids. V was shortened by 3 bases and J by 1 base, with 9 bases between the two germline ends. The CDR3: CASSLGRENTEAFF. The CDR3 region has the DNA TGTGCCAGCAGCTTGGGACGGGAGAACACTGAAGCTTTCTTT.

This clonotype has just a few counts. The gene calls are TRBV7-8 and TRBJ2-5; TRBD2 aligns across 10 bases. Germline lookup yields CDR1 SGHVS and CDR2 FQNEAQ. Trimming cost V 6 bases and J 4 bases; bases outside gene matches: 5. This CDR3 region has 14 residues. CDR3 DNA sequence: TGTGCCAGCAGGGCCAGACTAGCGGGAGAGACCCAGTACTTC. Protein: CASRARLAGETQYF. The entire variable domain, with the rest obtained from reference TRBV7-8 and TRBJ2-5, is as follows: GAGVSQSPRYKVAKRGQDVALRCDPISGHVSLFWYQQALGQGPEFLTYFQNEAQLDKSGLPSDRFFAERPEGSVSTLKIQRTQQEDSAVYLCASRARLAGETQYFGPGTRLLVL.

This chain uses TRBV27 with TRBJ1-6; 7 bases are a match to TRBD1. CDR3 size: 14 residues. Losses at the gene ends were 8 bases for V and 7 bases for J; bases not matched to a gene: 8. Looked up from germline, CDR1 is MNHEY and CDR2 is SMNVEV (reference sequence). Here the CDR3 reads CASALTGRNSPLHF. The DNA of the CDR3 is TGTGCCAGCGCCCTGACAGGGAGGAATTCACCCCTCCACTTT.

The rearrangement links TRBV30 to TRBJ2-4; D is ambiguous. The CDR3 has 17 amino acids. CDR1 and CDR2 from the germline V gene are GTSNPN and SVGIG (reference sequence). V lost 0 bases and J lost 0, with 15 bases in between. The CDR3 sequence is CAWSVKSAGLAKNIQYF. The CDR3 DNA follows: TGTGCCTGGAGTGTAAAGTCGGCAGGCTTAGCCAAAAACATTCAGTACTTC.

This chain connects TRBV6-1 to TRBJ1-5, with 7 bases fitting TRBD1. Germline loops: CDR1 MNHNS, CDR2 SASEGT. CDR3 length: 14 residues. Unmatched junction bases numbered 15, after V lost 3 bases and J lost 16 bases. The CDR3 DNA is TGTGCCAGCAGTGAGTGGCAGGGGGTGGGATCCTCTCATTTT. Translating gives CASSEWQGVGSSHF.

The rearrangement uses TRBV6-2 or TRBV6-3 and TRBJ1-1; a possible D gene is TRBD1 (6 bases). Looked up from germline, CDR1 is MNHEY and CDR2 is SVGEGT. This CDR3 has 15 amino acids. Trimming stripped 0 bases from V and 1 base from J, with 9 bases between. CDR3 region: CASSYSGRGNTEAFF. As DNA, the CDR3 is TGTGCCAGCAGTTACTCCGGCAGGGGGAACACTGAAGCTTTCTTT.

The chain joins TRBV7-9 to TRBJ2-1, with D possibly being TRBD2 (5 bases). From germline, CDR1 is SEHNR and CDR2 FQNEAQ (reference sequence). This CDR3 comprises 14 residues. Trimming cost V 1 base and J 8 bases, with 12 bases left between them. CDR3 in amino acids: CASSLDRGRDEQFF. In DNA form, the CDR3 reads TGTGCCAGCAGCTTAGATCGAGGGCGAGATGAGCAGTTCTTC.

A few counts support this clonotype. The V call is TRBV7-9, the J call TRBJ2-3; 13 bases agree with TRBD2. The CDR3 contains 17 residues. Looked up from germline, CDR1 is SEHNR and CDR2 is FQNEAQ (reference sequence). Unmatched junction bases numbered 5, after V lost 0 bases and J lost 5 bases. Here the CDR3 reads CASSLAPGLAGQDTQYF. The CDR3 DNA sequence: TGTGCCAGCAGCTTAGCTCCGGGACTAGCGGGGCAAGATACGCAGTATTTT.

The V gene is TRBV7-8, the J gene TRBJ1-6, with a possible D match to TRBD1 (5 bases). Germline V gene lookup returns CDR1 SGHVS and CDR2 FQNEAQ. The V end lost 6 bases, the J end lost 8 bases, and 11 bases lay between the germline ends. The CDR3 has 13 residues. The CDR3 coding sequence is TGTGCCAGCAGATATCAGGGTGATTCACCCCTCCACTTT. This sequence encodes CASRYQGDSPLHF. Filled out from reference TRBV7-8 and TRBJ1-6, the complete variable domain reads GAGVSQSPRYKVAKRGQDVALRCDPISGHVSLFWYQQALGQGPEFLTYFQNEAQLDKSGLPSDRFFAERPEGSVSTLKIQRTQQEDSAVYLCASRYQGDSPLHFGNGTRLTVT.

This clonotype was counted a few times. Relative to the germline gene, one junction end is altered; a read error may explain this. The chain recombines TRBV20-1 with TRBJ2-7; 9 bases agree with TRBD1. This CDR3 region has 14 residues. CDR1 is DFQATT, CDR2 SNEGSKA, per germline (reference sequence). CDR3 loop: CSALITGTGPPGVF. CDR3 bases: TGCAGTGCTCTTATCACCGGGACAGGGCCCCCAGGAGTCTTC.

This clonotype was recorded at least ten times. The J gene is TRBJ1-6, the V gene TRBV5-1; no clear D gene. CDR3 length: 18 amino acids. Trimming took off 0 bases at V and 0 bases at J, with 13 bases between the two ends. Germline CDR1 is SGHRS and CDR2 is YFSETQ. The CDR3 is CASSLDLGHSSYNSPLHF. In nucleotides, the CDR3 is TGCGCCAGCAGCTTGGATCTGGGCCACAGCTCCTATAATTCACCCCTCCACTTT.